The entry that follows covers one T cell receptor beta chain sequence. No antigen is known for it. These data come from a study of T cell clonotyping in hematopoietic cell transplantation. The study's findings and limits: Recipient TCR diversity dropped after transplant; expanded clonotypes rose from day 30 to 180. Broader posttransplant TCR repertoire diversity was predicted by graft donor and pretransplant recipient Inverse Simpson Index values.

CDR1 is SQVTM and CDR2 is ANQGSEA in the germline V gene. The CDR3 sequence is 11 residues long. Trimming left V 7 bases short and J 6 bases short, with 12 bases between. Assay: immunoSEQ multiplex PCR; the TCRdb copy retains only in-frame clones and omits some. Seen here are 40,000 to 45,000 clones, around 95% observed once, and the top ten hold 0.85%. This TCR derives from a woman aged 45-59 years in good health. Some clones in this sample may be carry-over from other donors' samples. Sequenced input: peripheral blood mononuclear cells. The chain combines TRBV29-1 with TRBJ1-1; D call uncertain. The CDR3 DNA follows: TGCAGCGGGGCCTCAGCTTCTGAAGCTTTCTTT. Translating gives CSGASASEAFF.